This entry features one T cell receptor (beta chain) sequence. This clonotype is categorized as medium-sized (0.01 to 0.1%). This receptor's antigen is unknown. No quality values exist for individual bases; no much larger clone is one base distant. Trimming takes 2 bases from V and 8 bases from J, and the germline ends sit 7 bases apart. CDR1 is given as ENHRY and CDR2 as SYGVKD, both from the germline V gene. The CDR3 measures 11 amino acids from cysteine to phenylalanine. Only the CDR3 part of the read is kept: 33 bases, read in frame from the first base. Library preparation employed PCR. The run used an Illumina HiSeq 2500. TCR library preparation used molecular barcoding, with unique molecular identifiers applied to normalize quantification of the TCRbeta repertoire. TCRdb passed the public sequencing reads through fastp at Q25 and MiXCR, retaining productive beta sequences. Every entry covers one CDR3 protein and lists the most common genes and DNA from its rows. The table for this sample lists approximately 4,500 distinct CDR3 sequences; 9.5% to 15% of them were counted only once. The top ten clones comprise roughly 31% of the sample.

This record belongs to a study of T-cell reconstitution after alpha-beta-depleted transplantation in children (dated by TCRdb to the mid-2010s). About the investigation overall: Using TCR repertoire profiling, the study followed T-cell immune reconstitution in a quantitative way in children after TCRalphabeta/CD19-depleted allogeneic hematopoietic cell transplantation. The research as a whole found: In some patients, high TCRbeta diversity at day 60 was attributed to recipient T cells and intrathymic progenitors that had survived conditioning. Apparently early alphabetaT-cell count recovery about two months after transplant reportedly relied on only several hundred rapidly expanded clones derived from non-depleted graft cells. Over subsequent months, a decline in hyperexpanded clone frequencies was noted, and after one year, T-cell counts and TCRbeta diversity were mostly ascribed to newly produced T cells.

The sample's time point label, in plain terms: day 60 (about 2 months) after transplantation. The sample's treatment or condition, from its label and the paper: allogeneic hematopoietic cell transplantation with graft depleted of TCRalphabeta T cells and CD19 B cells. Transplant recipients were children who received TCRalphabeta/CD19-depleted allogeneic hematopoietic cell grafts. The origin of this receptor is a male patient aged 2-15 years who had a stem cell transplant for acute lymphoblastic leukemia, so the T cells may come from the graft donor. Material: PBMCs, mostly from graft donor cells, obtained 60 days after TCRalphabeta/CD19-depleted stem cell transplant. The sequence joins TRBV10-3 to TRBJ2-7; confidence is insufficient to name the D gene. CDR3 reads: CAISEGSKQYF. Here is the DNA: TGTGCCATCAGTGAGGGTTCGAAGCAGTACTTC.